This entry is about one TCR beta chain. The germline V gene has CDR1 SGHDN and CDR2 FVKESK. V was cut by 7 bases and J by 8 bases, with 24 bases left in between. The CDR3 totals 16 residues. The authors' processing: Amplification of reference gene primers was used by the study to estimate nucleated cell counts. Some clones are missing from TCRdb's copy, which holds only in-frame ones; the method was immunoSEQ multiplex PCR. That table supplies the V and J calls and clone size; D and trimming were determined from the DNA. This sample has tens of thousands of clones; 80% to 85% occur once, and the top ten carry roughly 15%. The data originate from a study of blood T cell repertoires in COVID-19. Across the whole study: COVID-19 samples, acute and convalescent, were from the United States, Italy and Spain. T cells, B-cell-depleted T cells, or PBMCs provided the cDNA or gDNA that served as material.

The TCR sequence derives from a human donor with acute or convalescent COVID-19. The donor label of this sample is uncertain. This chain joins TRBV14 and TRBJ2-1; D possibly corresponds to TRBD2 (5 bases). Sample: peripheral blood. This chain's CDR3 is CASTPLRLAFTYEQFF. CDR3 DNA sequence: TGTGCCAGCACCCCCCTAAGGTTAGCGTTCACTTATGAGCAGTTCTTC.